The T cell receptor (beta chain) under discussion was sequenced for a study of T cell responses to AZD1222 COVID-19 vaccine. Points from the study as a whole: Repertoire samples came only from after the peak T cell response. Reportedly, nearly half of unique spike TCRs recognized epitopes outside B.1.351/B.1.1.7 mutations. Donors were mostly white British, more females; clonal diversity possibly underestimated.

Notes on this clone: The antigen is not known.

In germline, CDR1 is MGHRA, CDR2 YSYEKL. CDR3 length: 14 amino acids. The V gene lost 3 bases and the J gene lost 4 bases, with 9 bases spanning the gap. Sequencing was performed with immunoSEQ multiplex PCR; in TCRdb, only in-frame clones are kept and a portion is missing. The sample contains 100,000 to 150,000 clones, around 90% of which appear only once. The sequence was obtained from an adult in good health. The specimen was peripheral blood, collected on day 0 of MenACWY control vaccination. The chain combines TRBV4-1 with TRBJ1-4; D unclear. CDR3 sequence reads: CASSHSPNNEKLFF. In nucleotides, the CDR3 is TGCGCCAGCAGCCATTCTCCGAATAATGAAAAACTGTTTTTT.